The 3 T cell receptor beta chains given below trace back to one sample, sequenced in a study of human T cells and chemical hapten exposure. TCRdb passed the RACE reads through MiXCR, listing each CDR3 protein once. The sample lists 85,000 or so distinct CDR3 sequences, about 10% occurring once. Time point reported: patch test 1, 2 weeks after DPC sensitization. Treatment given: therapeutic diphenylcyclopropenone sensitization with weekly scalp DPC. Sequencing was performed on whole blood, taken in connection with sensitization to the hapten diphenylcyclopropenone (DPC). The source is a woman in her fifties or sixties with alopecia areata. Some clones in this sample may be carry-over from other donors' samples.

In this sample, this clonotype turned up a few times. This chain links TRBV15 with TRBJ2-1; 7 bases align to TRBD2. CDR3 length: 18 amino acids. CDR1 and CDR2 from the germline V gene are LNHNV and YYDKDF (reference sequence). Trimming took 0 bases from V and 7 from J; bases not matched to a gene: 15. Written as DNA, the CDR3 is TGTGCCACCAGCAGAGATTCCGGGAGGATCGGGATAAAAAATGAGCAGTTCTTC. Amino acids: CATSRDSGRIGIKNEQFF.

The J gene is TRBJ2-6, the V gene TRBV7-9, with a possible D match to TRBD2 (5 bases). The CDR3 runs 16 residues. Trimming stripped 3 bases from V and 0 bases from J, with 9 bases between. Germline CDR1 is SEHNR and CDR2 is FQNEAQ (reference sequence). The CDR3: CASSFTRDSGANVLTF. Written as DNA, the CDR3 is TGTGCCAGCAGCTTCACCCGGGACTCTGGGGCCAACGTCCTGACTTTC.

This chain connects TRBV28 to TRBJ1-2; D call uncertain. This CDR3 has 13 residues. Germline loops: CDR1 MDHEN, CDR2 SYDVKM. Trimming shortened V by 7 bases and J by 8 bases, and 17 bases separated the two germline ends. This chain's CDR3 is CASNVNPGGGYTF. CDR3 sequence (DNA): TGTGCCAGCAATGTTAACCCCGGCGGCGGCTACACCTTC.